This record looks at one T cell receptor (beta chain) sequence and its context. Measured with immunoSEQ multiplex PCR; TCRdb has only the in-frame clones, and not every one. The sample lists some 140,000 clones, about 94% occurring once. Germline CDR1 and CDR2: MGHRA and YSYEKL. The CDR3 consists of 14 residues. Between the trimmed V and J ends, which lost 3 bases and 2 bases, there was a span of 9 bases. The sample comes from a study of control samples from healthy donors and cancer patients. The chain couples TRBV4-1 to TRBJ2-3; D gene uncertain. This receptor was obtained from a man aged 40-49 years in good health. Sequencing was performed on blood. The CDR3, as DNA: TGCGCCAGCAGCCATGACTTGTTCACAGATACGCAGTATTTT. This codes for CASSHDLFTDTQYF.